These T cell receptor beta chains were read from a single sample in a study of Ad26.COV2.S vaccination and SARS-CoV-2 variants. Sequencing used immunoSEQ multiplex PCR; TCRdb keeps in-frame clones, though not all of them. The sample has a few hundred thousand clones; roughly 90% are singletons. Sequencing was performed on peripheral blood, taken in a trial of Ad26.COV2.S vaccine versus placebo. The receptors were gathered from a person aged 18 to 59 who received the Ad26.COV2.S COVID-19 vaccine or a placebo. The CDR3 runs from the conserved cysteine through the conserved F or W. The D gene is left open where the match is weak. Not every row has a clone size; where given, it reads once, few, many or a size class.

v_call: TRBV18
d_call: NA
j_call: TRBJ1-5
clone_size: NA
cdr3_aa: CASSSTYSNQPQHF
cdr3_nt: TGTGCCAGCTCATCGACGTATAGCAATCAGCCCCAGCATTTT

v_call: TRBV7-3
d_call: NA
j_call: TRBJ1-3
clone_size: NA
cdr3_aa: CASSWGSGNTIYF
cdr3_nt: TGTGCCAGCAGCTGGGGTTCTGGAAACACCATATATTTT

v_call: TRBV27
d_call: TRBD2
j_call: TRBJ2-3
clone_size: NA
cdr3_aa: CASSFGTSGSYTDTQYF
cdr3_nt: TGTGCCAGCAGTTTCGGGACTAGCGGGTCGTACACAGATACGCAGTATTTT

v_call: TRBV4-1
d_call: NA
j_call: TRBJ2-7
clone_size: NA
cdr3_aa: CASSQDGSYEQYF
cdr3_nt: TGCGCCAGCAGCCAGGACGGCTCCTACGAGCAGTACTTC

v_call: TRBV5-1
d_call: TRBD1
j_call: TRBJ2-3
clone_size: NA
cdr3_aa: CASRPPGQGGDTQYF
cdr3_nt: TGCGCCAGCAGACCCCCGGGACAGGGAGGGGATACGCAGTATTTT

v_call: TRBV3-1/TRBV3-2
d_call: NA
j_call: TRBJ2-5
clone_size: NA
cdr3_aa: CASSQDLTGLKTQYF
cdr3_nt: TGTGCCAGCAGCCAAGATCTCACAGGGTTGAAGACCCAGTACTTC

v_call: TRBV5-1
d_call: NA
j_call: TRBJ1-5
clone_size: NA
cdr3_aa: CASSLATPSSPQHF
cdr3_nt: TGCGCCAGCAGCTTGGCGACCCCTTCTTCCCCCCAGCATTTT

v_call: TRBV7-8
d_call: NA
j_call: TRBJ2-1
clone_size: NA
cdr3_aa: CASSLDGAGYNEQFF
cdr3_nt: TGTGCCAGCAGCTTAGATGGCGCCGGCTACAATGAGCAGTTCTTC

v_call: TRBV15
d_call: TRBD1
j_call: TRBJ2-1
clone_size: NA
cdr3_aa: CATSRHRDRAYNEQFF
cdr3_nt: TGTGCCACCAGCAGACACCGGGACAGGGCTTACAATGAGCAGTTCTTC

v_call: TRBV7-3
d_call: NA
j_call: TRBJ2-7
clone_size: once
cdr3_aa: CASSLTAGTTYEQYF
cdr3_nt: TGTGCCAGCAGCTTAACGGCAGGTACAACCTACGAGCAGTACTTC

v_call: TRBV15
d_call: NA
j_call: TRBJ2-5
clone_size: NA
cdr3_aa: CATSQGGRGQETQYF
cdr3_nt: TGTGCCACCAGCCAGGGAGGCAGGGGGCAAGAGACCCAGTACTTC

v_call: TRBV19
d_call: NA
j_call: TRBJ1-2
clone_size: NA
cdr3_aa: CASSIGTGRRYGYTF
cdr3_nt: TGTGCCAGTAGTATTGGCACAGGCAGGCGCTATGGCTACACCTTC

v_call: TRBV19
d_call: NA
j_call: TRBJ2-7
clone_size: NA
cdr3_aa: CASGAYGAAPYEQYF
cdr3_nt: TGTGCCAGTGGCGCGTACGGGGCCGCTCCCTACGAGCAGTACTTC

v_call: TRBV27
d_call: NA
j_call: TRBJ2-5
clone_size: once
cdr3_aa: CASSLSAGTGEETQYF
cdr3_nt: TGTGCCAGCAGTTTATCAGCAGGCACAGGAGAAGAGACCCAGTACTTC

v_call: TRBV13
d_call: TRBD1
j_call: TRBJ1-1
clone_size: NA
cdr3_aa: CASSLRQGGITEAFF
cdr3_nt: TGTGCCAGCAGCCTTAGACAGGGGGGTATCACTGAAGCTTTCTTT

v_call: TRBV9
d_call: TRBD1
j_call: TRBJ1-6
clone_size: NA
cdr3_aa: CASSPEPGQGGSPLHF
cdr3_nt: TGTGCCAGCAGCCCCGAACCGGGACAGGGGGGTTCACCCCTCCACTTT

v_call: TRBV7-7
d_call: TRBD1
j_call: TRBJ1-3
clone_size: NA
cdr3_aa: CASSQGQGAGNTIYF
cdr3_nt: TGTGCCAGCAGCCAGGGACAGGGAGCTGGAAACACCATATATTTT

v_call: TRBV5-4
d_call: TRBD2
j_call: TRBJ2-5
clone_size: NA
cdr3_aa: CASSQLGLAGERETQYF
cdr3_nt: TGTGCCAGCAGCCAATTAGGACTAGCGGGGGAGAGAGAGACCCAGTACTTC

v_call: TRBV20-1
d_call: NA
j_call: TRBJ2-4
clone_size: NA
cdr3_aa: CSASGFAKNIQYF
cdr3_nt: TGCAGTGCCAGTGGGTTTGCCAAAAACATTCAGTACTTC

v_call: TRBV29-1
d_call: NA
j_call: TRBJ2-1
clone_size: once
cdr3_aa: CSVEVRDNEQFF
cdr3_nt: TGCAGCGTTGAAGTTAGAGACAATGAGCAGTTCTTC

v_call: TRBV19
d_call: TRBD1
j_call: TRBJ2-1
clone_size: few
cdr3_aa: CASSWTGGDNNEQFF
cdr3_nt: TGTGCCAGTAGCTGGACAGGGGGCGATAACAATGAGCAGTTCTTC

v_call: TRBV11-2
d_call: TRBD1
j_call: TRBJ1-6
clone_size: NA
cdr3_aa: CASSVTGGQAWDSPLHF
cdr3_nt: TGTGCCAGCAGCGTCACAGGGGGCCAGGCCTGGGATTCACCCCTCCACTTT